These T cell receptor beta chains were read from a single sample in a study of blood T cell repertoires in COVID-19. The repertoire was sequenced with immunoSEQ multiplex PCR; TCRdb's copy has only in-frame clones and lacks some. The data hold some 350,000 clones, with about 89% observed a single time. The sequenced sample consisted of PBMCs or T cells enriched from blood (not recorded which). The receptors were gathered from a woman in her 30s who had recovered from COVID-19. Both conserved end residues are part of each CDR3. D genes are given only for firm matches. The size field is filled for only some rows; it gives once, few, many or a size class.

D: .; V: TRBV7-9; size: .; J: TRBJ1-6; DNA: TGTGCCAGCAGCTCCCAGACAGAATCACCCCTCCACTTT; CDR3: CASSSQTESPLHF
D: .; V: TRBV15; size: .; J: TRBJ1-5; DNA: TGTGCCACCAGCAGAGATAATGGCGGTAATAGCAATCAGCCCCAGCATTTT; CDR3: CATSRDNGGNSNQPQHF
D: TRBD1; V: TRBV18; size: once; J: TRBJ1-1; DNA: TGTGCCAGCTCACCACTAGGGGGCTCGGACACTGAAGCTTTCTTT; CDR3: CASSPLGGSDTEAFF
D: TRBD2; V: TRBV9; size: .; J: TRBJ2-1; DNA: TGTGCCAGCAGCGCGACTCCGGGACTAGCGGGGGACAGCTCCTACAATGAGCAGTTCTTC; CDR3: CASSATPGLAGDSSYNEQFF
D: .; V: TRBV2; size: few; J: TRBJ1-2; DNA: TGTGCCAGCAGTGAGGACATTATCAAGGGCTACACCTTC; CDR3: CASSEDIIKGYTF
D: .; V: TRBV19; size: few; J: TRBJ2-1; DNA: TGTGCCAGTAGTATTAGGAGGGGCGGGGGCCCATCCTACAATGAGCAGTTCTTC; CDR3: CASSIRRGGGPSYNEQFF
D: .; V: TRBV5-4; size: .; J: TRBJ1-4; DNA: TGTGCCAGCAGCTTGGGAGGAGAGAGTGAAAAACTGTTTTTT; CDR3: CASSLGGESEKLFF
D: TRBD2; V: TRBV5-6; size: .; J: TRBJ2-2; DNA: TGTGCCAGCAGCGGCAGCGGGGGGCTTCACACCGGGGAGCTGTTTTTT; CDR3: CASSGSGGLHTGELFF
D: TRBD1; V: TRBV7-9; size: few; J: TRBJ1-1; DNA: TGTGCCAGCAGCGCAAGACAGGGGGCGCGTACTGAAGCTTTCTTT; CDR3: CASSARQGARTEAFF
D: TRBD1; V: TRBV28; size: .; J: TRBJ1-1; DNA: TGTGCCAGCAGTTTGACAGGGGGCCTGGGGGACACTGAAGCTTTCTTT; CDR3: CASSLTGGLGDTEAFF
D: .; V: TRBV29-1; size: .; J: TRBJ1-1; DNA: TGCAGCGTTTATAAGACAGGCGTGAACACTGAAGCTTTCTTT; CDR3: CSVYKTGVNTEAFF
D: .; V: TRBV5-1; size: .; J: TRBJ1-2; DNA: TGCGCCAGCAGTCTATCGGACGGGGACTATGGCTACACCTTC; CDR3: CASSLSDGDYGYTF
D: .; V: TRBV6-4; size: .; J: TRBJ1-2; DNA: TGTGCCAGCAGTGAGGGCAGTAACTATGGCTACACCTTC; CDR3: CASSEGSNYGYTF
D: .; V: TRBV27; size: .; J: TRBJ2-2; DNA: TGTGCCAGCAGTCCGTTGGACTTTACCACCGGGGAGCTGTTTTTT; CDR3: CASSPLDFTTGELFF
D: TRBD2; V: TRBV9; size: .; J: TRBJ2-3; DNA: TGTGCCAGCAGCGTAGCCGGGGGGGGGACCACAGATACGCAGTATTTT; CDR3: CASSVAGGGTTDTQYF
D: .; V: TRBV7-3; size: .; J: TRBJ2-1; DNA: TGTGCCAGCAGCTTGTCCGGGACTCGGGATGAGCAGTTCTTC; CDR3: CASSLSGTRDEQFF
D: .; V: TRBV3-1/TRBV3-2; size: .; J: TRBJ1-5; DNA: TGTGCCAGCAGCCCGACGGGAGGGGATCAGCCCCAGCATTTT; CDR3: CASSPTGGDQPQHF
D: .; V: TRBV19; size: .; J: TRBJ1-6; DNA: TGTGCCAGTAGTATACAGGGAGGAGATTCACCCCTCCACTTT; CDR3: CASSIQGGDSPLHF
D: .; V: TRBV27; size: .; J: TRBJ1-4; DNA: TGTGCCAGCAGCTTGATAAGGGGAGGCGGGGGTGAAAAACTGTTTTTT; CDR3: CASSLIRGGGGEKLFF
D: .; V: TRBV7-9; size: .; J: TRBJ1-6; DNA: TGTGCCAGCAGCTTAGGGCAGGGAAAGACACCCCTCCACTTT; CDR3: CASSLGQGKTPLHF
D: .; V: TRBV15; size: .; J: TRBJ2-3; DNA: TGTGCCACCAGCAGAGAACGGCCAGGGAGCACAGATACGCAGTATTTT; CDR3: CATSRERPGSTDTQYF
D: TRBD1; V: TRBV29-1; size: .; J: TRBJ2-1; DNA: TGCAGCGTTGAAGATGGCAGAGGGGGCTATGAGCAGTTCTTC; CDR3: CSVEDGRGGYEQFF
D: .; V: TRBV27; size: .; J: TRBJ1-1; DNA: TGTGCCAGCAGTTTATTGGGATCAGGGGTTAACACTGAAGCTTTCTTT; CDR3: CASSLLGSGVNTEAFF
D: TRBD2; V: TRBV20-1; size: once; J: TRBJ2-3; DNA: TGCAGTGCTAGTCAGCGGGGGGGCAGATCTCGCACAGATACGCAGTATTTT; CDR3: CSASQRGGRSRTDTQYF
D: TRBD2; V: TRBV5-1; size: .; J: TRBJ2-3; DNA: TGCGCCAGCAGCTTGGAGCGGGGAGTAGATACGCAGTATTTT; CDR3: CASSLERGVDTQYF
D: .; V: TRBV18; size: .; J: TRBJ1-3; DNA: TGTGCCAGCTCACCCAACGCAGGGTTCTCTGGAAACACCATATATTTT; CDR3: CASSPNAGFSGNTIYF
D: TRBD2; V: TRBV6-1; size: .; J: TRBJ2-5; DNA: TGTGCCAGCAGTGAGGAGTGGTGGGGGGAGGGCCAAGAGACCCAGTACTTC; CDR3: CASSEEWWGEGQETQYF
D: TRBD1; V: TRBV28; size: .; J: TRBJ2-7; DNA: TGTGCCAGCAGGATGGACAGGGGGTCCCACGAGCAGTACTTC; CDR3: CASRMDRGSHEQYF
D: .; V: TRBV7-9; size: .; J: TRBJ1-2; DNA: TGTGCCAGCAGCCCAGCGGGGGCGGGGGGCTATGGCTACACCTTC; CDR3: CASSPAGAGGYGYTF
D: .; V: TRBV18; size: .; J: TRBJ2-2; DNA: TGTGCCAGCTCACCTTCCCAGCGGACCGGGGAGCTGTTTTTT; CDR3: CASSPSQRTGELFF
D: .; V: TRBV28; size: .; J: TRBJ1-2; DNA: TGTGCCAGCAGTAGCGGGACACATGGCTACACCTTC; CDR3: CASSSGTHGYTF
D: TRBD1; V: TRBV4-1; size: .; J: TRBJ1-3; DNA: TGCGCCAGCAGCCAATCCGGACAGGGAGTAGGAGGAAACACCATATATTTT; CDR3: CASSQSGQGVGGNTIYF
D: TRBD1; V: TRBV2; size: .; J: TRBJ1-6; DNA: TGTGCCAGCAGTGGGGCACGGGACAGGGAATGGGATTATAATTCACCCCTCCACTTT; CDR3: CASSGARDREWDYNSPLHF
D: .; V: TRBV3-1/TRBV3-2; size: once; J: TRBJ2-3; DNA: TGTGCCAGCAGCCCCCGTGGAGGGGGCTTCGGCACAGATACGCAGTATTTT; CDR3: CASSPRGGGFGTDTQYF
D: TRBD1; V: TRBV19; size: .; J: TRBJ1-4; DNA: TGTGCCAGTACCCAGGGGGGCTGGAAGGAAAAACTGTTTTTT; CDR3: CASTQGGWKEKLFF
D: .; V: TRBV16; size: .; J: TRBJ2-1; DNA: TGTGCCAGCAGCCAGAGCGATGAGCAGTTCTTC; CDR3: CASSQSDEQFF
D: .; V: TRBV5-3; size: .; J: TRBJ1-2; DNA: TGTGCCAGAAGCATCCGGGTTCTACGACCCTATGGCTACACCTTC; CDR3: CARSIRVLRPYGYTF
D: TRBD1; V: TRBV19; size: .; J: TRBJ1-2; DNA: TGTGCCAGCCGGACAGGGTCCTCCTGGGGCTACACCTTC; CDR3: CASRTGSSWGYTF
D: .; V: TRBV11-1; size: few; J: TRBJ2-5; DNA: TGTGCCAGCAGCGCGGGTTCTCAAGAGACCCAGTACTTC; CDR3: CASSAGSQETQYF
D: .; V: TRBV7-2; size: .; J: TRBJ2-3; DNA: TGTGCCAGCAGCACCCCCCCCCAGTCCACAGATACGCAGTATTTT; CDR3: CASSTPPQSTDTQYF
D: .; V: TRBV9; size: .; J: TRBJ1-2; DNA: TGTGCCAGCAGCGTAGGGGGCAACGATGGCTACACCTTC; CDR3: CASSVGGNDGYTF
D: .; V: TRBV19; size: .; J: TRBJ2-2; DNA: TGTGCCAGTAGTCGCGGCAAATTAAGTGGGGGGGAGCTGTTTTTT; CDR3: CASSRGKLSGGELFF
D: TRBD1; V: TRBV18; size: few; J: TRBJ1-2; DNA: TGTGCCAGCTCACCAGGACAGGGGGAGGATCACACCTTC; CDR3: CASSPGQGEDHTF
D: TRBD1; V: TRBV6-4; size: few; J: TRBJ1-1; DNA: TGTGCCAGCAGTGAACCCATGGGACAGGGGGCGTTGGGGACTGAAGCTTTCTTT; CDR3: CASSEPMGQGALGTEAFF
D: TRBD1; V: TRBV6-4; size: .; J: TRBJ2-7; DNA: TGTGCCAGCATCCCCAGTTCTACCCCCGGGACAGGGACCGACGAGCAGTACTTC; CDR3: CASIPSSTPGTGTDEQYF